This passage covers 22 T cell receptor beta chains from one sample sequenced in a study of blood T cell repertoires in COVID-19. Profiled with immunoSEQ multiplex PCR; TCRdb holds only in-frame clones, not every one. The sample consists of some 200,000 clones, roughly nine tenths of them appearing once. The specimen sequenced was PBMCs or T cells enriched from blood (not recorded which). The source is a woman aged 25 to 39 who had recovered from COVID-19.

A remark on this clone: The junction shows a germline mismatch at one end, possibly a read error. The chain uses TRBV7-7 and TRBJ2-7, with a weak D call TRBD1 (5 bases). Germline assignment: CDR1 SSHAT and CDR2 FNYEAQ (reference sequence). The CDR3 spans 13 residues. The CDR3 coding sequence is TGTGCTAGCAGTCTGGGGCCCCTAATGGAGCAGTACTTC. Residues: CASSLGPLMEQYF. Full variable domain (rest looked up from reference TRBV7-7 and TRBJ2-7): GAGVSQSPRYKVTKRGQDVTLRCDPISSHATLYWYQQALGQGPEFLTYFNYEAQPDKSGLPSDRFSAERPEGSISTLTIQRTEQRDSAMYRCASSLGPLMEQYFGPGTRLTVT.

V and J are TRBV4-3 and TRBJ1-4; unclear D gene. Trimming cost V 0 bases and J 2 bases, with 7 bases left between them. The CDR3 length is 15 residues. CDR1 and CDR2 (germline): LGHNA, YSLEER. CDR3 DNA sequence: TGCGCCAGCAGCCAAGATTCCGGGACTAATGAAAAACTGTTTTTT. Translating it yields CASSQDSGTNEKLFF.

V is TRBV25-1 and J is TRBJ2-3; TRBD2 matches 10 bases. With 0 bases clipped from V and 9 bases from J, the junction kept 15 bases outside the gene matches. Germline-derived CDR1 and CDR2 are MGHDK and SYGVNS. CDR3 length equals 18 residues. In DNA form, the CDR3 reads TGTGCCAGCAGTGAATACAGGGCTAGCGGGGGTCCTGAAACGACGCAGTATTTT. Translating gives CASSEYRASGGPETTQYF.

The rearrangement joins TRBV5-6 to TRBJ1-3; the D is unclear. V gave up 3 bases and J gave up 0 bases, with 10 bases separating them. Germline loops: CDR1 SGHDT, CDR2 YYEEEE. The CDR3 has 15 amino acids. CDR3 loop: CASSSTSYSGNTIYF. For the CDR3, the DNA is TGTGCCAGCAGCTCGACATCCTACTCTGGAAACACCATATATTTT.

The chain employs TRBV19 and TRBJ1-2; D remains unclear. Germline V gene sequence: CDR1 LNHDA, CDR2 SQIVND (reference sequence). This CDR3 spans 11 amino acids. V lost 3 bases, J lost 9 bases, and 8 bases lay in between. Written as DNA, the CDR3 is TGTGCCAGTAGTATGAGGGAGCGCTACACCTTC. This codes for CASSMRERYTF.

J is TRBJ1-1 and V is TRBV29-1; D is perhaps TRBD1 (5 bases). The CDR3 covers 14 residues. Looked up from germline, CDR1 is SQVTM and CDR2 is ANQGSEA. With 7 bases removed from V and 1 base from J, the gap between germline ends came to 16 bases. DNA of the CDR3: TGCAGCGCTGTGACAGCCCCGGGGAACACTGAAGCTTTCTTT. Its translation: CSAVTAPGNTEAFF. Together with reference TRBV29-1 and TRBJ1-1, the CDR3 gives the full variable domain: SAVISQKPSRDICQRGTSLTIQCQVDSQVTMMFWYRQQPGQSLTLIATANQGSEATYESGFVIDKFPISRPNLTFSTLTVSNMSPEDSSIYLCSAVTAPGNTEAFFGQGTRLTVV.

The chain couples TRBV5-4 to TRBJ1-2; 7 bases agree with TRBD1. The V and J ends lost 0 bases and 7 bases, in that order; junction bases with no gene match: 0. The CDR3 contains 12 residues. Looked up from germline, CDR1 is SGHNT and CDR2 is YYREEE (reference sequence). DNA for the CDR3: TGTGCCAGCAGCTTGGACAGGGGTGGCTACACCTTC. It is translated as CASSLDRGGYTF. Looking up the rest from reference TRBV5-4 and TRBJ1-2 gives the full variable domain: ETGVTQSPTHLIKTRGQQVTLRCSSQSGHNTVSWYQQALGQGPQFIFQYYREEENGRGNFPPRFSGLQFPNYSSELNVNALELDDSALYLCASSLDRGGYTFGSGTRLTVV.

This clone came up a few times. The rearrangement joins TRBV13 to TRBJ1-1; possibly TRBD1 for D (6 bases). The CDR3 is made up of 14 amino acids. From germline, CDR1 is PRHDT and CDR2 FYEKMQ (reference sequence). V was shortened by 0 bases and J by 4 bases, with 9 bases between the two germline ends. The CDR3 DNA follows: TGTGCCAGCAGCTTAGGACAGGGTGGCACTGAAGCTTTCTTT. It is translated as CASSLGQGGTEAFF.

The chain links TRBV4-3 to TRBJ2-3, with TRBD2 identical over 7 bases. In germline, CDR1 is LGHNA, CDR2 YSLEER. The CDR3 sequence is 16 residues long. The trim removed 4 bases at V and 1 base at J, leaving 8 bases unmatched. DNA for the CDR3: TGCGCCAGCAGCCCCCAGAACGCGGGGGGCACAGATACGCAGTATTTT. Encoded protein: CASSPQNAGGTDTQYF.

This chain links TRBV11-2 with TRBJ1-1; a possible D gene is TRBD1 (6 bases). Germline assignment: CDR1 SGHAT and CDR2 FQNNGV. Trimming removed 0 bases at V and 11 bases at J, with 13 bases between. This CDR3 has 13 amino acids. CDR3 residues: CASSLERTARAFF. CDR3 bases: TGTGCCAGCAGCTTAGAGAGGACAGCCAGGGCTTTCTTT. Full variable domain (remainder filled in from reference TRBV11-2 and TRBJ1-1): EAGVAQSPRYKIIEKRQSVAFWCNPISGHATLYWYQQILGQGPKLLIQFQNNGVVDDSQLPKDRFSAERLKGVDSTLKIQPAKLEDSAVYLCASSLERTARAFFGQGTRLTVV.

The V call is TRBV12-3 or TRBV12-4, the J call TRBJ2-2; a possible D gene is TRBD1 (5 bases). The CDR3 covers 13 residues. With 5 bases removed from V and 6 bases from J, the gap between germline ends came to 10 bases. CDR3: CASSTQGAGELFF. CDR3 DNA sequence: TGTGCCAGCAGTACCCAGGGTGCCGGGGAGCTGTTTTTT.

The rearrangement uses TRBV20-1 and TRBJ2-3, with D possibly matching TRBD2 (5 bases). The CDR3 covers 14 residues. Between the trimmed V and J ends, which lost 3 bases and 0 bases, there was a span of 10 bases. Looked up from germline, CDR1 is DFQATT and CDR2 is SNEGSKA (reference sequence). As DNA, the CDR3 is TGCAGTGCTAGTTTAGCGACAAGCACAGATACGCAGTATTTT. Its translation: CSASLATSTDTQYF.

This clone was detected a few times. The chain uses TRBV4-3 and TRBJ2-2, with 8 bases aligning to TRBD2. The CDR3 covers 16 residues. The ends lost 0 bases at V and 9 bases at J; junction bases unmatched: 9. Germline V lookup: CDR1 LGHNA, CDR2 YSLEER. The CDR3 DNA reads TGCGCCAGCAGCCAAGACCGGGGGGGGGCCTACCGGGAGCTGTTTTTT. It encodes CASSQDRGGAYRELFF.

The chain combines TRBV19 with TRBJ2-7; 9 bases align to TRBD1. Germline V gene data show CDR1 as LNHDA and CDR2 as SQIVND (reference sequence). This CDR3 has 14 residues. Germline trimming cut 3 bases from V and 6 bases from J; bases unmatched to any gene: 6. For the CDR3, the DNA is TGTGCCAGTAGTATGGGACAGGGCGCCTTCGAGCAGTACTTC. Protein: CASSMGQGAFEQYF. The full variable domain, its missing parts supplied by reference TRBV19 and TRBJ2-7, is DGGITQSPKYLFRKEGQNVTLSCEQNLNHDAMYWYRQDPGQGLRLIYYSQIVNDFQKGDIAEGYSVSREKKESFPLTVTSAQKNPTAFYLCASSMGQGAFEQYFGPGTRLTVT.

This rearrangement joins TRBV6-4 to TRBJ1-3; no firm D call. V lost 6 bases and J lost 0, with 15 bases in between. This CDR3 has 16 residues. CDR1 and CDR2 from the germline V gene are MRHNA and SNTAGT. The CDR3 here is CASRPGLKSSGNTIYF. The CDR3 DNA is TGTGCCAGCAGGCCCGGACTCAAGAGCTCTGGAAACACCATATATTTT.

The chain carries TRBV4-3 and TRBJ1-6, with 10 bases identical to TRBD1. The V gene end was trimmed by 0 bases and the J gene end by 9 bases; junction bases not matched to a gene: 8. This CDR3 is 17 amino acids long. Germline CDR1 is LGHNA and CDR2 is YSLEER. The CDR3 reads CASSQESGTGVSSPLHF. The DNA of the CDR3 is TGCGCCAGCAGCCAAGAATCCGGGACAGGGGTGAGTTCACCCCTCCACTTT.

V and J are TRBV19 and TRBJ1-4, with TRBD1 as a possible D gene (6 bases). Looked up from germline, CDR1 is LNHDA and CDR2 is SQIVND (reference sequence). Trimming took off 3 bases at V and 0 bases at J, with 11 bases between the two ends. The CDR3 contains 16 residues. The CDR3 loop is CASSIRSGATNEKLFF. For the CDR3, the DNA is TGTGCCAGTAGTATTCGGTCAGGGGCAACTAATGAAAAACTGTTTTTT.

The rearrangement joins TRBV7-9 to TRBJ2-6; TRBD2 matches at 8 bases. After removal of 2 bases from V and 0 bases from J, the junction contained 9 bases not matched to a gene. Germline values: CDR1 SEHNR, CDR2 FQNEAQ (reference sequence). This CDR3 spans 19 amino acids. For the CDR3, the DNA is TGTGCCAGCAGCTTACCAAGACTAGCGCTAAACTCTGGGGCCAACGTCCTGACTTTC. Translating gives CASSLPRLALNSGANVLTF.

Points on this clone: This sample also contains other DNA sequences that code for the same CDR3. DNA for the CDR3: TGTGCCAGTAGTACGAGACAGGGGGCATATACTGAAGCTTTCTTT. It codes for CASSTRQGAYTEAFF. The chain combines TRBV19 with TRBJ1-1; 10 nucleotides match TRBD1. The J segment lost 5 bases and the V segment lost 4 bases, leaving 7 bases of the junction unmatched. The germline V gene encodes CDR1 LNHDA and CDR2 SQIVND (reference sequence). This CDR3 comprises 15 residues.

CDR3 DNA sequence: TGTGCCAGTAGTATAGTAGAGGGACAGCCCTACAATGAGCAGTTCTTC. It encodes CASSIVEGQPYNEQFF. V and J are TRBV19 and TRBJ2-1, with 7 bases identical to TRBD1. CDR3 length equals 16 residues. Germline lookup yields CDR1 LNHDA and CDR2 SQIVND (reference sequence). The trim removed 1 base at V and 2 bases at J, leaving 5 bases unmatched.

In this sample, this clone turned up a few times. The chain couples TRBV14 to TRBJ2-1, with 9 positions matching TRBD2. V shed 5 bases and J 4 bases; nucleotides not matched to a gene: 6. Germline V gives CDR1 SGHDN, CDR2 FVKESK. The CDR3 covers 15 residues. In nucleotides, the CDR3 is TGTGCCAGCAGCTACCTAGCGGGGCGTTACAATGAGCAGTTCTTC. Protein: CASSYLAGRYNEQFF.

The chain employs TRBV4-2 and TRBJ1-1; D is ambiguous. Trimming removed 3 bases at V and 5 bases at J, with 16 bases between. The germline CDR1 and CDR2 sequences are LGHNA and YNFKEQ. The CDR3 contains 15 residues. CDR3 amino acids: CASSHPYTAETEAFF. The CDR3 nucleotides are TGTGCCAGCAGCCACCCGTACACCGCGGAGACTGAAGCTTTCTTT.